Included here is one T cell receptor beta chain sequence, with context. Trimming took 1 base from V and 3 from J; bases not matched to a gene: 7. Per the germline V gene, CDR1 is SNHLY and CDR2 is FYNNEI. The CDR3 has 16 residues. Libraries were prepared by immunoSEQ multiplex PCR; TCRdb keeps only in-frame clonotypes and omits some of them. The sample has about 120,000 clones; 80% to 90% are singletons. The data belong to a study of blood T cell repertoires in COVID-19. The chain has TRBV2 and TRBJ1-1, with 8 bases matching TRBD1. The receptor comes from a human donor in a cohort sampled during active COVID-19. The specimen sequenced was peripheral blood. Written as DNA, the CDR3 is TGTGCCAGCAGTGAAGGGAGGACAGGGAGTTACACTGAAGCTTTCTTT. It translates to CASSEGRTGSYTEAFF.